This record looks at one T cell receptor beta chain sequence and its context. The antigen is not known. These data belong to a study of identical twins. General study results and limits: Surplus twin overlap in beta out-of-frame sequences was less pronounced. Abundant cord blood beta clonotypes carried fewer insertions; memory repertoires showed none.

The CDR3 consists of 16 residues. Trimming cost V 4 bases and J 6 bases, with 19 bases left between them. Germline V gene lookup returns CDR1 SGHTA and CDR2 FQGNSA. Unique molecular identifiers were present on the cDNA, and a universal primer site came from template switching. From the 5' RACE reads, TCRdb called clonotypes with MiXCR, one entry per CDR3 protein. The sample includes some 500,000 distinct CDR3 sequences, 14% of them seen just once. This sample also belongs to another study, concerning yellow fever vaccine responses in identical twins.

Sequences were obtained from CD4+ T cells sorted from blood. This TCR was recovered from a woman in her late teens or twenties in good health. The chain uses TRBV7-2 and TRBJ2-4; D unresolved. CDR3 protein: CASSSSRAAQLNIQYF. The CDR3 DNA reads as TGTGCCAGCAGCTCAAGCCGGGCAGCACAACTAAACATTCAGTACTTC.